These T cell receptor beta chains were read from a single sample in a study of CD8 T cells in ankylosing spondylitis. TCRdb independently ran MiXCR on the 5' RACE reads; one entry per CDR3 protein. Seen here are 150,000 to 200,000 distinct CDR3 sequences, approximately 32% observed once, and the top ten hold around 6%. Sequenced sample: synovial fluid, either unsorted or a sorted T cell fraction (not recorded which). The receptors shown here come from a male donor with ankylosing spondylitis. Each CDR3 is given with its conserved first and last residue. The D gene is left open where the match is weak. Clone size is given for some rows only: seen once, a few or many times, or a class if the clone is expanded.

d_call j_call clone_size v_call cdr3_nt cdr3_aa
TRBD1 TRBJ2-4 - TRBV12-3/TRBV12-4 TGTGCCAGCAGTTTTTACCCTAGACTTGGGACAGGGGGCGCCAAAAACATTCAGTACTTC CASSFYPRLGTGGAKNIQYF
TRBD2 TRBJ2-1 once TRBV20-1 TGCAGTGCTAGAGATTTCAGCGGGAGTGGGAATGAGCAGTTCTTC CSARDFSGSGNEQFF
TRBD1 TRBJ2-1 - TRBV20-1 TGCAGTGCTAGAGGTACCGGGACAGGGGCCCCCAATGAGCAGTTCTTC CSARGTGTGAPNEQFF
- TRBJ1-1 few TRBV20-1 TGCAGTGCTTACAGGGTAACTGAAGCTTTCTTT CSAYRVTEAFF
- TRBJ2-1 once TRBV3-1 TGTGCCAGCAGCCCTCCCGGGACACCCTACAATGAGCAGTTCTTC CASSPPGTPYNEQFF
TRBD1 TRBJ2-3 few TRBV12-3/TRBV12-4 TGTGCCAGCAGGCGCCGGGACAGGGGCACAGATACGCAGTATTTT CASRRRDRGTDTQYF
TRBD2 TRBJ2-1 - TRBV10-3 TGTGCCATCAGTGAGTCGGGACTAGCGGGGGTTCCAGACAATGAGCAGTTCTTC CAISESGLAGVPDNEQFF
TRBD1 TRBJ1-2 - TRBV20-1 TGCAGTGCCACCCCGATCGACAGGGACTATGGCTACACCTTC CSATPIDRDYGYTF
- TRBJ2-7 many TRBV28 TGTGCCAGCCTGGGGACATTCTCCTACGAGCAGTACTTC CASLGTFSYEQYF
- TRBJ2-5 - TRBV20-1 TGCAGTGCGTCCCGTGGAGGGGGAAGGGAGACCCAGTACTTC CSASRGGGRETQYF
- TRBJ1-1 - TRBV19 TGTGCCAGTAGTTACGGGAGTCACACTGAAGCTTTCTTT CASSYGSHTEAFF
TRBD1 TRBJ2-3 few TRBV7-3 TGTGCCAGTCGACAGGGATCGGCGACAGATACGCAGTATTTT CASRQGSATDTQYF
- TRBJ1-2 - TRBV5-6 TGTGCCAGCAGCTTGGCCGTAGGAGTTTCACACTATGGCTACACCTTC CASSLAVGVSHYGYTF
- TRBJ1-1 - TRBV9 TGTGCCAGCAGTGGCGGGTCGGCTCTGAACACTGAAGCTTTCTTT CASSGGSALNTEAFF
- TRBJ2-7 - TRBV10-3 TGTGCCATCAGTGAGACCCCAGGGGACACGGGCGAGCAGTACTTC CAISETPGDTGEQYF
TRBD1 TRBJ1-4 - TRBV2 TGTGCCAGCAGTCACGGGACAGAGAATGAAAAACTGTTTTTT CASSHGTENEKLFF
TRBD2 TRBJ2-2 - TRBV24-1 TGTGCCACCAGTGATCTAGCGGGAGGCACCGGGGAGCTGTTTTTT CATSDLAGGTGELFF